The sequence of this T cell receptor (beta chain) was determined in a study of cytomegalovirus exposure and HLA in healthy donors (dated 2017 in TCRdb). A note on the overall study: In an earlier analysis of 450 to 750 of the donors, 250 to 300 Gb of sequence data and 117 million unique TCR beta sequences from some 170 million T cells were reported. Approximately 300 gigabases of sequencing data and about 92 million unique TCR sequences made up an early release that covered about 640 HLA-typed donors. Among the approximately 400 genotyped donors, about 83% belonged to the genetic ancestry cluster associated with self-reported Caucasian donors. The study aimed to test whether signatures of past pathogen exposure could be identified by cataloging public T cell receptors. Using immunosequencing, the study profiled T cell repertoires from around 670 subjects and related those repertoires to cytomegalovirus serostatus. Along with the roughly 610-subject first cohort, a separate validation cohort of over a hundred different subjects was used. High-throughput TCR immunosequencing, statistical association of individual TCRs with disease status, and machine learning were combined to predict cytomegalovirus infection status. In a later analysis, previously published TCR beta repertoires from 666 donors were re-analyzed and high-resolution HLA genotyping was added so that TCR occurrence patterns could be studied. The later analysis used no new phenotypic data to find candidate immune exposures, relying instead on TCR beta sequences and their occurrence across donors. In an earlier analysis of a few hundred of the donors, high-throughput TCR beta sequencing was used to judge whether each TCR beta V gene segment behaved as functional or pseudogenic. Alongside the repertoire data, information on donor age, sex, ethnicity and CMV serostatus was compiled. A later genetic analysis used genome-wide SNP genotypes for about three fifths of the 666 donors, treating that subset as a discovery cohort. All discovery cohort repertoires had been generated using a single sequencing platform. HLA typing included class I and class II loci at four-digit resolution. Typing coverage differed by locus: A, B, C, DRB1 and DQB1 were typed in roughly 620-630 donors, DQA1 in approximately 520, DPA1 in some 600, and DPB1 in 472. Because of strong linkage in the cohort, roughly five DR-DQ haplotypes were treated as single units for association and clustering. Among roughly 370 genotyped donors of the cohort, an average of approximately 240,000 unique TCR beta nucleotide sequences were sequenced per donor, roughly a sixth of them non-productive.

Comment on this clone: The antigen it recognizes is unknown. No much larger clone exists at a distance of one base, and base qualities are not known.

General study outcomes and caveats: Broadly in line with IMGT annotations, most TCR beta V segments showed up in productive rearrangements about 90% or about 30% of the time in an earlier analysis of approximately 600 of the donors. Linkage disequilibrium might explain the correlated functional status among segregating V segments, but an unknown experimental factor could not be ruled out. CMV serostatus was the only immune exposure information available for the cohort. At a false discovery rate of 0.05, a later analysis linked under 20,000 TCR beta sequences to specific HLA alleles. Some IMGT-functional V segments, including TRBV6-2 and TRBV6-3, could not be told apart with the 87-base-pair reads, so those segments were excluded. A few of the identified cytomegalovirus-associated TCR beta chains were confirmed in vitro to be specific for cytomegalovirus antigens. A later analysis found that HLA-associated TCR beta chains were more clonally expanded and had lower generation probabilities than equally common non-associated chains. Only TCR beta chains were sequenced in this cohort, and the absence of alpha or paired-chain data limited detectable features. A later genetic analysis reported fewer N-insertions in productive TCRs among donors in an Asian-associated ancestry cluster than the approximately 700-donor mean. The study gave a list of more than 150 TCR beta chains associated with cytomegalovirus. A later analysis found that TCR association rates varied across HLA loci, with DRB1 alleles showing the most associated TCRs and HLA-C alleles the fewest. A group of highly shared sequence variants was considered likely to be a technical artifact of the sequencing pipeline. Most CMV-associated TCR beta chains appeared to be HLA-restricted in a later analysis, and the HLA associations seemed to be driven largely by CMV exposure. While some public TCRs were present in many individuals, most TCR sequences turned up only very rarely across donors. The classifier was reported to diagnose cytomegalovirus status with high specificity and sensitivity in both the original and validation cohorts. The earlier analysis of 587 of the donors excluded roughly 16 rarely observed V segments, including chromosome 9 orphons, because counts were too low. When HLA alleles, especially DR and DQ, strongly co-occurred, attributing TCR associations to individual alleles was difficult. Because HLA typing was unavailable for some donors at each locus, only the typed subset was used in association tests. Presence/absence analyses assumed roughly uniform sequencing depth across donors, an assumption that may not hold. A further reported finding was that TCR beta sequences accurately predicted the HLA-A and HLA-B alleles for most subjects in the first cohort. In a later genetic analysis, a missense DCLRE1C variant was associated with V-gene and J-gene trimming of TCR beta chains, and the association was replicated in an independent cohort. The authors suggested that the approach could potentially be extended to other disease states and immunological phenotypes. According to a later analysis, parvovirus B19, influenza, CMV and Epstein-Barr virus appeared linked to several top co-occurrence clusters.

In total, 666 healthy bone marrow donors made up the cohort. Cohort members were all nominally healthy when sampled, although unrecorded immune exposures were likely present. The donor tested CMV seropositive, placing the donor among the 250 to 350 seropositive members of the cohort. A peripheral blood sample was provided by each donor, and peripheral blood mononuclear cells were used for TCR beta sequencing. Genomic DNA was extracted from the blood cell samples with the Qiagen DNeasy Blood Extraction Kit. There are 15 amino acids in the CDR3, from cysteine to phenylalanine inclusive. Just the 45-base CDR3 DNA is kept, in frame starting at base 1. Looking up the germline V gene (reference sequence) yields CDR1 LNHDA and CDR2 SQIVND. Receptor amplification or capture employed the immunoSEQ multiplex PCR assay. For the multiplex PCR, a mixture combining 60 forward primers for TCR Vbeta segments and 13 reverse primers for TCR Jbeta segments was used. The CDR3 region of rearranged TCR beta genes was amplified from genomic DNA by a multiplex PCR assay. The amplified TCR beta libraries were sequenced on the Illumina HiSeq System as 87-base-pair reads. In the paper's pipeline: Across the roughly 670 repertoires, a later analysis counted 80 million or so unique TCR beta chains, 9.5 million to 13 million of which were shared by at least two donors. Raw reads were error-corrected and collapsed into unique sequences with a nearest-neighbor algorithm that merged closely related sequences to remove PCR and sequencing errors. To assign V, D and J gene segments, CDR3 sequences were aligned to IMGT reference sequences. For a sequence to be retained, a match of at least six nucleotides to both a V gene segment and a J gene segment was required. A rearrangement was called productive if the CDR3 had no stop codons and remained in frame with V and J, and every other rearrangement was called non-productive. CDR3 was defined according to IMGT convention as the region running from the second conserved V-encoded cysteine to the conserved J-encoded phenylalanine. The earlier analysis of a few hundred of the donors excluded sequences that lacked an unambiguous match to a single V gene segment. In an earlier analysis of more than 500 of the donors, a V segment was called functional when productive rearrangements were above 56.7%, and segregating when the standard deviation between donors exceeded 5%. A statistical classification framework was developed to diagnose cytomegalovirus status using the catalog of TCR beta chain sequences. In a later analysis, V and J genes were assigned by comparing TCR nucleotide sequences against IMGT/GENE-DB human TR gene sequences. The TCRdist pipeline was used in a later analysis to assign CDR3 sequences and most-parsimonious VDJ recombination scenarios. In a later analysis, each TCR beta chain was defined by its CDR3 amino acid sequence together with its V-gene family, and reads lacking a unique V-gene family were excluded. In a later analysis, nearly 600 highly shared, low-generation-probability nucleotide sequences were removed to address suspected cross-contamination and a sequencing artifact. For each public chain, a later analysis derived a clonal expansion index from normalized ranks of inferred template counts within each repertoire. A later analysis computed generation probabilities with a VDJ recombination model fitted to out-of-frame rearrangements, and checked the results against IGoR. In a later analysis, hypergeometric tests were used to score TCR-TCR, TCR-HLA and TCR-CMV co-occurrence, with a repertoire-size bias correction applied to TCR pairs. In a later analysis, false discovery rates were estimated by permuting HLA or CMV assignments 20 times. In a later analysis, co-occurring TCRs were grouped with DBSCAN, and TCRdist sequence similarity was added when clustering was performed within HLA-allele-positive subsets. Repertoires with fewer than 30,000 or more than 120,000 public chains, plus five repertoires with anomalous nucleotide sharing, were excluded from co-occurrence clustering. As stored in TCRdb, this immuneACCESS dataset retains in-frame rearrangements with V and J assigned. A fraction of the clones does not appear; measured against another copy, unresolved V genes explain less than half of the discrepancy, and the remainder lacks a known reason. V, J and clone size are those of that table, while D and trimming were read from the DNA. The table for this sample lists more than 110,000 clones; 65% to 80% of them were counted only once. Of the sample, 1% to 1.5% falls within the top ten clones.

Sequencing was done on a sample of PBMCs. The receptor chain draws on TRBV19 and TRBJ2-5; TRBD1 agrees with 10 junctional bases. The J call may not be correct, given that the DNA end is closer to TRBJ2-7. The TCR sequence derives from a male donor in good health and CMV-seropositive. The DNA reads TGTGCCAGTAGTTTTCCGGGACAGGGGTTATACGAGCAGTACTTC. This is translated as CASSFPGQGLYEQYF.